The sequence of this TCR beta chain was determined in a study of blood T cell repertoires in COVID-19. CDR1 SEHNR and CDR2 FQNEAQ come from the germline V gene (reference sequence). The CDR3 covers 14 residues. V was clipped by 2 bases and J by 7 bases, with 9 bases between them. Assay used: immunoSEQ multiplex PCR; TCRdb lists only in-frame clones, some missing. The sample carries around 190,000 clones, about 85% recorded once. The chain is built from TRBV7-9 and TRBJ1-6, with D maybe TRBD1 (5 bases). Sample: peripheral blood. The TCR sequence derives from a man aged 30 to 39 with acute or convalescent COVID-19. As DNA, the CDR3 is TGTGCCAGCAGCTTATTGGGGGGGAATTCACCCCTCCACTTT. Protein sequence: CASSLLGGNSPLHF. Filled out from reference TRBV7-9 and TRBJ1-6, the complete variable domain reads DTGVSQNPRHKITKRGQNVTFRCDPISEHNRLYWYRQTLGQGPEFLTYFQNEAQLEKSRLLSDRFSAERPKGSFSTLEIQRTEQGDSAMYLCASSLLGGNSPLHFGNGTRLTVT.